The clone carrying this T cell receptor beta chain has more than one count but fewer than ten. Its target is not known. Repertoires were generated with immunoSEQ multiplex PCR, while TCRdb's copy carries only in-frame clones and drops some. Of roughly 61,000 clones in the sample, 75% to 90% are singletons; the top ten hold about 1.4%. CD4+ T cells from unexposed donors were obtained before the COVID-19 pandemic (2011-2018). The data derive from a study of CD4 T cells in relation to SARS-CoV-2 and coronaviruses. This CDR3 is 17 amino acids long. Trimming removed 4 bases from V and 2 bases from J; junction bases left unmatched: 11. CDR1 MGHRA and CDR2 YSYEKL come from the germline V gene. Regarding the study as a whole: Culture-expanded clones reflect memory recall rather than primary priming during culture.

The receptor was isolated from a human donor in good health. This chain connects TRBV4-1 to TRBJ1-3; 7 nucleotides agree with TRBD1. The specimen sequenced was memory CD4+ T cells from PBMCs. For the CDR3, the DNA is TGCGCCAGCAGCCTGTCCAGTCCCGGGACAGCTGGAAACACCATATATTTT. Translating it yields CASSLSSPGTAGNTIYF.